Listed below are T cell receptor beta chains from one sample, sequenced in a study of cytotoxic CD8 clonotypes in ibrutinib-treated CLL. Repertoires were generated with immunoSEQ multiplex PCR, while TCRdb's copy carries only in-frame clones and drops some. The repertoire holds about 150,000 clones, 76% seen once, with about 4.7% in the top ten. Source: PBMCs, taken after 24 months of ibrutinib treatment. These receptors were collected from a human donor with chronic lymphocytic leukemia. Each CDR3 is given with its conserved first and last residue. The D gene is left open where the match is weak. Clone size appears in some rows only: once, few, many, or a class for an expanded clone.

J gene | D gene | clone size | CDR3 length | V gene | CDR3 protein | CDR3 DNA
TRBJ2-2 | TRBD1 | few | 15 | TRBV28 | CATLRDRGNTGELFF | TGTGCCACCCTCCGGGACAGGGGTAACACCGGGGAGCTGTTTTTT
TRBJ2-1 | - | - | 14 | TRBV27 | CASSLAGSYNEQFF | TGTGCCAGCAGTTTAGCAGGGTCCTACAATGAGCAGTTCTTC
TRBJ1-2 | - | - | 11 | TRBV28 | CASSGNYGYTF | TGTGCCAGCAGTGGCAACTATGGCTACACCTTC
TRBJ2-1 | - | - | 13 | TRBV9 | CASQPGPSNEQFF | TGTGCCAGCCAGCCGGGACCGAGTAATGAGCAGTTCTTC
TRBJ1-1 | - | - | 12 | TRBV28 | CASRGGGTEAFF | TGTGCCAGCAGGGGGGGAGGTACTGAAGCTTTCTTT
TRBJ2-7 | - | - | 11 | TRBV11-1 | CASSLAYEQYF | TGTGCCAGCAGCTTAGCCTACGAGCAGTACTTC
TRBJ2-3 | TRBD2 | - | 14 | TRBV19 | CASNGLAGTDTQYF | TGTGCCAGCAACGGACTAGCTGGCACAGATACGCAGTATTTT
TRBJ1-2 | - | - | 14 | TRBV18 | CASSPEGGHYGYTF | TGTGCCAGCTCCCCTGAGGGGGGCCACTATGGCTACACCTTC
TRBJ1-2 | - | - | 13 | TRBV28 | CASSRGRSRGYTF | TGTGCCAGCAGTCGGGGGAGGTCCCGGGGCTACACCTTC
TRBJ1-5 | TRBD1 | - | 15 | TRBV11-2 | CASSEGQWGWQPQHF | TGTGCCAGCAGCGAGGGACAGTGGGGCTGGCAGCCCCAGCATTTT
TRBJ1-3 | - | - | 16 | TRBV25-1 | CASTRGGGSSGNTIYF | TGTGCCAGCACCCGAGGCGGCGGAAGCTCTGGAAACACCATATATTTT
TRBJ1-1 | - | many | 12 | TRBV28 | CASSPQNPGAFF | TGTGCCAGCAGTCCCCAAAACCCGGGGGCTTTCTTT
TRBJ2-5 | - | - | 13 | TRBV5-1 | CASSPWAQETQYF | TGCGCCAGCAGCCCCTGGGCCCAAGAGACCCAGTACTTC
TRBJ1-5 | - | - | 14 | TRBV5-1 | CASSLGAPGQPQHF | TGCGCCAGCAGCTTGGGGGCCCCTGGGCAGCCCCAGCATTTT
TRBJ1-5 | - | - | 15 | TRBV18 | CASSPGAGPNQPQHF | TGTGCCAGCTCACCAGGTGCGGGCCCAAATCAGCCCCAGCATTTT
TRBJ2-2 | - | - | 13 | TRBV19 | CATSIMNTGELFF | TGTGCCACCTCGATTATGAACACCGGGGAGCTGTTTTTT
TRBJ2-7 | - | - | 15 | TRBV19 | CASSKSRDKSVEQYF | TGTGCCAGTAGTAAGTCCCGGGACAAAAGTGTCGAGCAGTACTTC
TRBJ2-6 | TRBD1 | - | 19 | TRBV18 | CASSSGQGGSPPGANVLTF | TGTGCCAGCTCATCGGGACAGGGGGGCAGCCCCCCTGGGGCCAACGTCCTGACTTTC
TRBJ1-1 | - | - | 15 | TRBV6-5 | CATQNRAGGSTEAFF | TGTGCCACCCAAAATCGGGCGGGGGGAAGCACTGAAGCTTTCTTT
TRBJ1-2 | - | - | 18 | TRBV9 | CASSVDYAIQGGTDGYTF | TGTGCCAGCAGCGTAGATTACGCGATACAGGGAGGTACTGATGGCTACACCTTC
TRBJ2-7 | - | - | 13 | TRBV6-5 | CASGDGASYEQYF | TGTGCCAGCGGGGACGGAGCCTCCTACGAGCAGTACTTC
TRBJ1-2 | - | - | 14 | TRBV6-5 | CASTTSGPGSVGTF | TGTGCCAGCACCACCTCAGGACCCGGCAGTGTGGGGACCTTC
TRBJ1-1 | - | - | 15 | TRBV4-1 | CASSQEQGWDTEAFF | TGCGCCAGCAGCCAAGAACAGGGTTGGGACACTGAAGCTTTCTTT
TRBJ1-5 | - | - | 11 | TRBV19 | CASSTRGPQHF | TGTGCCAGTAGTACCCGGGGGCCCCAGCATTTT
TRBJ2-1 | - | - | 15 | TRBV5-6 | CASSPLGVTYNEQFF | TGTGCCAGCAGCCCCTTGGGGGTGACCTACAATGAGCAGTTCTTC
TRBJ1-3 | - | few | 15 | TRBV6-1 | CASSEGGVPGNTIYF | TGTGCCAGCAGTGAGGGGGGGGTTCCCGGAAACACCATATATTTT
TRBJ2-3 | TRBD1 | - | 16 | TRBV18 | CASSPRAGGGTDTQYF | TGTGCCAGCTCACCACGCGCAGGGGGCGGCACAGATACGCAGTATTTT
TRBJ2-7 | - | - | 15 | TRBV19 | CASTGTSLGTYEQYF | TGTGCCAGTACGGGGACATCCCTTGGGACCTACGAGCAGTACTTC
TRBJ2-3 | - | - | 13 | TRBV9 | CASSVAPTDTQYF | TGTGCCAGCAGCGTAGCCCCCACAGATACGCAGTATTTT
TRBJ1-6 | - | - | 15 | TRBV6-1 | CASSVLAGGNSPLHF | TGTGCCAGCAGTGTCTTGGCAGGAGGGAATTCACCCCTCCACTTT
TRBJ1-1 | TRBD1 | - | 16 | TRBV4-2 | CASSQDGTGVDTEAFF | TGTGCCAGCAGCCAAGATGGGACAGGGGTGGACACTGAAGCTTTCTTT
TRBJ1-5 | - | - | 17 | TRBV19 | CASSISSAVYSNQPQHF | TGTGCCAGTAGTATTTCGTCGGCAGTCTATAGCAATCAGCCCCAGCATTTT
TRBJ1-5 | - | - | 15 | TRBV6-1 | CASRGTGRPNQPQHF | TGTGCCAGCAGGGGAACAGGGAGACCTAATCAGCCCCAGCATTTT
TRBJ1-1 | - | once | 13 | TRBV7-6 | CASSPTSGTEAFF | TGTGCCAGCAGCCCGACTTCGGGCACTGAAGCTTTCTTT
TRBJ2-1 | TRBD2 | - | 14 | TRBV2 | CASKRRESYNEQFF | TGTGCCAGCAAACGGCGGGAGTCTTACAATGAGCAGTTCTTC
TRBJ2-7 | - | - | 13 | TRBV28 | CATRDHSSYEQYF | TGTGCCACCAGGGACCACAGCTCCTACGAGCAGTACTTC
TRBJ2-5 | TRBD2 | - | 14 | TRBV5-6 | CASNRAGEWVSQYF | TGTGCCAGCAATCGGGCGGGGGAGTGGGTGTCCCAGTACTTC
TRBJ1-4 | TRBD1 | - | 14 | TRBV5-1 | CASRRQGENEKLFF | TGCGCCAGCAGGCGACAGGGCGAGAATGAAAAACTGTTTTTT
TRBJ2-6 | - | few | 18 | TRBV4-2 | CASSLTGPPTSGANVLTF | TGTGCCAGCAGCCTCACAGGGCCTCCCACCTCTGGGGCCAACGTCCTGACTTTC
TRBJ1-1 | TRBD1 | - | 15 | TRBV14 | CASSHGQGGDTEAFF | TGTGCCAGCAGCCACGGACAGGGTGGGGACACTGAAGCTTTCTTT
TRBJ2-7 | - | - | 14 | TRBV7-2 | CASSYGQSISEQYF | TGTGCCAGCAGCTACGGACAGTCGATTAGCGAGCAGTACTTC
TRBJ2-6 | - | - | 15 | TRBV7-3 | CASSPQDSGANVLTF | TGTGCCAGCAGCCCGCAGGACTCTGGGGCCAACGTCCTGACTTTC
TRBJ2-7 | - | once | 14 | TRBV29-1 | CSVEDPGPGYEQYF | TGCAGCGTTGAAGACCCTGGGCCCGGCTACGAGCAGTACTTC
TRBJ1-3 | - | - | 14 | TRBV27 | CASSLWSGGNTIYF | TGTGCCAGCAGTTTATGGAGCGGGGGAAACACCATATATTTT
TRBJ1-3 | TRBD1 | - | 14 | TRBV28 | CASSQGGTGNTIYF | TGTGCCAGCAGCCAAGGGGGCACGGGAAACACCATATATTTT
TRBJ1-1 | - | - | 11 | TRBV28 | CASSESGEAFF | TGTGCCAGCAGCGAATCAGGAGAAGCTTTCTTT
TRBJ2-7 | - | - | 14 | TRBV9 | CASSRGGASYEQYF | TGTGCCAGCAGCAGGGGGGGTGCCAGCTACGAGCAGTACTTC
TRBJ1-2 | TRBD1 | once | 12 | TRBV9 | CASSSGGDGYTF | TGTGCCAGCAGCTCAGGGGGGGATGGCTACACCTTC